The rows below give T cell receptor beta chains drawn from one sample of a study of tumor-infiltrating T cells and Merkel cell polyomavirus. Generated by immunoSEQ multiplex PCR, the TCRdb table keeps only in-frame clones and is missing some. There are more than 20,000 clones in the sample; about 85% occur only once, and roughly 2.5% lies in the top ten. Sequences were obtained from lymph node tissue. These receptors originate from a man aged 50 to 60 with Merkel cell carcinoma. Each CDR3 is given with its conserved first and last residue. D genes are given only for firm matches. Size values are once, few and many counts, or a class for expanded clones, and some rows have none.

J,D,V,length,size,CDR3,DNA
TRBJ2-7,TRBD2,TRBV13,14,.,CASSLETSGYEQYF,TGTGCCAGCAGCTTGGAGACTAGCGGATACGAGCAGTACTTC
TRBJ2-1,.,TRBV9,15,.,CASSVSLVTDNEQFF,TGTGCCAGCAGCGTAAGTCTGGTAACGGACAATGAGCAGTTCTTC
TRBJ1-2,.,TRBV5-5,15,.,CASSLTGSANYGYTF,TGTGCCAGCAGCTTGACGGGTTCAGCTAACTATGGCTACACCTTC
TRBJ1-4,TRBD1,TRBV6-6,14,few,CASSHLDRGRRLFF,TGTGCCAGCAGTCACCTAGACAGGGGGCGAAGGTTGTTTTTT
TRBJ2-3,TRBD2,TRBV10-3,16,.,CAISESTASGLDTQYF,TGTGCCATCAGTGAGTCGACGGCTAGCGGGCTAGATACGCAGTATTTT
TRBJ2-7,.,TRBV6-6,13,.,CARGAVRHYEQYF,TGTGCCAGGGGGGCTGTACGACACTACGAGCAGTACTTC
TRBJ1-1,.,TRBV19,15,.,CASSGGSARGREAFF,TGTGCCAGTAGTGGGGGCAGCGCCCGCGGGAGGGAAGCTTTCTTT
TRBJ1-1,TRBD1,TRBV19,15,.,CASKDFGQGNTEAFF,TGTGCCAGTAAAGACTTCGGACAGGGGAACACTGAAGCTTTCTTT
TRBJ1-2,.,TRBV18,16,.,CASSPGEGGLWYGYTF,TGTGCCAGCTCACCAGGGGAGGGAGGCCTTTGGTATGGCTACACCTTC
TRBJ2-5,TRBD2,TRBV9,16,.,CASSVDGRGGQETQYF,TGTGCCAGCAGCGTAGACGGTCGGGGGGGACAAGAGACCCAGTACTTC
TRBJ2-3,.,TRBV27,13,.,CASTRSGEDTQYF,TGTGCCAGCACCCGGTCGGGGGAAGATACGCAGTATTTT
TRBJ1-2,TRBD1,TRBV5-5,14,.,CASSGSDRGHGYTF,TGTGCCAGCAGCGGTAGCGACAGGGGGCATGGCTACACCTTC
TRBJ2-5,.,TRBV7-7,14,.,CASSPTDSGETQYF,TGTGCTAGCAGCCCCACCGACTCCGGAGAGACCCAGTACTTC
TRBJ1-1,TRBD1,TRBV18,14,.,CASSPSTGSTEAFF,TGTGCCAGCTCCCCCTCGACAGGGAGCACTGAAGCTTTCTTT
TRBJ2-3,.,TRBV6-5,15,.,CASRTGQSSTDTQYF,TGTGCCAGCAGAACCGGACAGTCTAGCACAGATACGCAGTATTTT
TRBJ1-6,.,TRBV6-5,15,.,CASSYSNPDNSPLHF,TGTGCCAGCAGTTACTCGAATCCGGATAATTCACCCCTCCACTTT